Presented here are 2 T cell receptor beta chains from one specimen sequenced in a study of shared clonotypes between healthy human individuals (dated by TCRdb to 2020 to 2022). Library prep was done by the immunoSEQ multiplex PCR assay. TCRdb's version of the immuneACCESS table is confined to in-frame rearrangements and falls short of the full clone set. An unresolved V gene accounts for under half of the shortfall where checked; the remainder is of unknown origin. This sample is represented by 950,000 to 1,100,000 clones; about 74% of them were singletons. Of the sample, about 1.5% falls within the top ten clones. The sequencing input was memory CD4+ T cells sorted from blood. Per the publication, the cell subset or site label means: CD45RA-negative fraction. These receptor sequences come from a man between 18 and 35 years old in good health.

Regarding this clone: This sample also contains other DNA sequences that code for the same CDR3. This rearrangement joins TRBV30 to TRBJ2-7, with no clear D. This CDR3 region has 12 residues. Per the germline V gene, CDR1 is GTSNPN and CDR2 is SVGIG (reference sequence). Trimming took off 0 bases at V and 2 bases at J, with 5 bases between the two ends. CDR3 protein: CAWSVLTYEQYF. The CDR3, as DNA: TGTGCCTGGAGTGTACTGACCTACGAGCAGTACTTC.

This clone was counted a few times. The rearrangement uses TRBV6-5 and TRBJ1-2, with TRBD1 matching over 10 bases. CDR1 MNHEY and CDR2 SVGAGI come from the germline V gene. The CDR3 has 12 residues. V shed 6 bases and J 8 bases; nucleotides not matched to a gene: 3. This CDR3 reads CASRGQGQGYTF. The CDR3 nucleotides are TGTGCCAGCAGGGGACAGGGGCAAGGCTACACCTTC.